This T cell receptor beta chain came from a study of cytomegalovirus exposure and HLA in healthy donors. Findings and caveats of the study: Available immune exposure information was restricted to CMV serostatus only.

13 Jbeta primers and 60 Vbeta primers were used for the PCR. Only in-frame clones appear in the TCRdb table, and some are missing; sequencing was by immunoSEQ multiplex PCR. Of about 150,000 clones listed, more than 75% are singletons. A note on this clone: Antigen specificity is unknown.

This CDR3 contains 14 residues. V trimming: 3 bases; J trimming: 5 bases; junction bases outside the gene matches: 5. Germline CDR1 reads SGDLS; CDR2 reads YYNGEE. Sequencing input: PBMCs. The source is a male donor in good health and CMV-seronegative. The rearrangement joins TRBV9 to TRBJ2-5; 9 bases are shared with TRBD2. CDR3 region: CASSALAGRETQYF. The DNA of the CDR3 is TGTGCCAGCAGCGCTCTAGCGGGAAGGGAGACCCAGTACTTC.